Below, 23 T cell receptor beta chains from the same sample are listed, as sequenced in a study of shared clonotypes between healthy human individuals. TCRdb's table, derived via immunoSEQ multiplex PCR, lists solely in-frame clones and lacks some. The sample carries around 2,000,000 clones, about 94% recorded once. CD45RO negativity and positive selection for CCR7 defined naive CD8 cells, a population that excluded terminally differentiated effector memory CD45RA+ cells. The specimen was naive CD8+ T cells sorted from blood. The source is a man between 18 and 35 years old in good health.

The chain couples TRBV27 to TRBJ2-7, with TRBD1 matching over 7 bases. Germline assignment: CDR1 MNHEY and CDR2 SMNVEV (reference sequence). V gave up 4 bases and J gave up 4 bases; unmatched junction bases: 4. The CDR3 totals 13 residues. CDR3 sequence: CASSSTDRYEQYF. The CDR3 region has the DNA TGTGCCAGCAGTTCCACGGACAGGTACGAGCAGTACTTC.

The chain combines TRBV6-1 with TRBJ2-2, with 7 bases that match TRBD1. CDR3 size: 17 residues. Per the germline V gene, CDR1 is MNHNS and CDR2 is SASEGT. J was trimmed by 4 bases and V by 0 bases; bases with no gene match: 8. The CDR3 region is CASSEASDRKLTGELFF. CDR3 nucleotides: TGTGCCAGCAGTGAAGCATCGGACAGGAAACTCACCGGGGAGCTGTTTTTT.

The chain carries TRBV7-8 and TRBJ2-5; D not resolved. In germline, CDR1 is SGHVS, CDR2 FQNEAQ. Trimming took 3 bases from V and 3 from J, leaving 14 bases between them. This CDR3 is 15 amino acids long. In nucleotides, the CDR3 is TGTGCCAGCAGCTTCCGGGCTCAAAACAAAGAGACCCAGTACTTC. Its protein product is CASSFRAQNKETQYF.

This clone was observed once. This chain links TRBV2 with TRBJ2-2, with D maybe TRBD2 (5 bases). This CDR3 is 16 amino acids long. Looked up from germline, CDR1 is SNHLY and CDR2 is FYNNEI. Trimming stripped 6 bases from V and 4 bases from J, with 18 bases between. The CDR3 sequence is CASSLATYAGTGELFF. In DNA form, the CDR3 reads TGTGCCAGCAGCCTAGCTACCTATGCGGGCACCGGGGAGCTGTTTTTT.

The rearrangement uses TRBV10-3 and TRBJ2-7; 16 nucleotides line up with TRBD2. The V gene's germline CDR1 is ENHRY and CDR2 SYGVKD. Unmatched junction bases numbered 26, after V lost 2 bases and J lost 7 bases. The CDR3 spans 23 residues. CDR3 region: CAISEGVEGLAGGPERTVLEQYF. The CDR3 DNA follows: TGTGCCATCAGTGAGGGGGTTGAGGGACTAGCGGGAGGGCCAGAAAGGACTGTACTGGAGCAGTACTTC.

The chain carries TRBV14 and TRBJ1-3; D possibly corresponds to TRBD1 (5 bases). Trimming removed 5 bases at V and 4 bases at J, with 12 bases between. The CDR3 contains 14 residues. Germline V gene data show CDR1 as SGHDN and CDR2 as FVKESK. The CDR3 protein is CASSWTHLGNTIYF. DNA of the CDR3: TGTGCCAGCAGCTGGACACATCTGGGAAACACCATATATTTT.

This rearrangement joins TRBV29-1 to TRBJ1-2; D gene uncertain. V was trimmed by 0 bases and J by 5 bases, leaving 10 bases between them. The CDR3 runs 13 residues. Per the germline V gene, CDR1 is SQVTM and CDR2 is ANQGSEA. The CDR3 coding sequence is TGCAGCGTTGAAGATCCGATCCTATATGGCTACACCTTC. It codes for CSVEDPILYGYTF.

This clone was seen a handful of times. J is TRBJ1-2 and V is TRBV10-3; 9 positions agree with TRBD1. The germline V gene encodes CDR1 ENHRY and CDR2 SYGVKD. The CDR3 is 15 residues long. V was clipped by 5 bases and J by 4 bases; unmatched bases: 8. CDR3 protein: CAISKQDRGGYGYTF. The CDR3 bases are TGTGCCATCAGTAAACAGGACAGGGGCGGCTATGGCTACACCTTC.

J is TRBJ2-1 and V is TRBV5-6, with D possibly matching TRBD2 (5 bases). Germline V gives CDR1 SGHDT, CDR2 YYEEEE. This CDR3 has 14 amino acids. Trimming stripped 4 bases from V and 6 bases from J, with 14 bases between. The CDR3 reads CASSVDILGNEQFF. CDR3 nucleotide sequence: TGTGCCAGCAGCGTGGATATACTAGGCAATGAGCAGTTCTTC.

V gene TRBV4-1 combines with J gene TRBJ2-7; 7 nucleotides agree with TRBD1. The CDR3 loop spans 14 amino acids. Germline V gene lookup returns CDR1 MGHRA and CDR2 YSYEKL. Unmatched junction bases numbered 6, after V lost 4 bases and J lost 3 bases. In nucleotides, the CDR3 is TGCGCCAGCAGCCCCCGGGACAGCCTCTACGAGCAGTACTTC. This gives the protein CASSPRDSLYEQYF.

This rearrangement joins TRBV6-6 to TRBJ2-2; 9 positions match TRBD2. Germline assignment: CDR1 MNHNY and CDR2 SVGAGI (reference sequence). The CDR3 has 15 residues. Losses at the gene ends were 5 bases for V and 4 bases for J; bases not matched to a gene: 5. CDR3 region: CASSPAGGGTGELFF. The CDR3 DNA reads as TGTGCCAGCAGTCCAGCGGGAGGAGGCACCGGGGAGCTGTTTTTT.

The chain recombines TRBV29-1 with TRBJ2-2; 7 bases match TRBD2. Trimming took 6 bases from V and 2 from J; bases not matched to a gene: 6. CDR1 and CDR2 from the germline V gene are SQVTM and ANQGSEA. CDR3 size: 14 residues. CDR3 loop: CSVSGGLNTGELFF. Written as DNA, the CDR3 is TGCAGCGTGTCGGGGGGACTAAACACCGGGGAGCTGTTTTTT.

About this clone: One junction end disagrees with the germline gene, perhaps due to a read error. The V gene is TRBV4-1, the J gene TRBJ1-1, with D possibly TRBD1 on 5 matching bases. The germline V gene encodes CDR1 MGHRA and CDR2 YSYEKL. The CDR3 spans 14 residues. The CDR3 loop reads CASSQGVMNTEAFF. The CDR3 nucleotides read TGCGCCAGCAGTCAAGGGGTTATGAACACTGAAGCTTTCTTT.

The chain carries TRBV6-5 and TRBJ1-1; D is unclear. Trimming pared 2 bases from V and 7 bases from J, leaving 17 bases between. The CDR3 covers 15 residues. Per the germline V gene, CDR1 is MNHEY and CDR2 is SVGAGI. This chain's CDR3 is CASSYSQAFTVEAFF. The CDR3 region has the DNA TGTGCCAGCAGTTACAGCCAGGCCTTTACGGTTGAAGCTTTCTTT.

The chain combines TRBV11-2 with TRBJ1-2, with D maybe TRBD1 (5 bases). Trimming removed 2 bases at V and 1 base at J, with 8 bases between. The CDR3 has 14 amino acids. Germline V gene sequence: CDR1 SGHAT, CDR2 FQNNGV. The DNA of the CDR3 is TGTGCCAGCAGCTTAATGGGGGTTAACTATGGCTACACCTTC. The encoded protein is CASSLMGVNYGYTF.

The rearrangement links TRBV7-9 to TRBJ2-1; D gene uncertain. Per the germline V gene, CDR1 is SEHNR and CDR2 is FQNEAQ (reference sequence). This CDR3 is 15 amino acids long. Trimming removed 5 bases at V and 2 bases at J, with 13 bases between. The CDR3 loop reads CASSPPRRAYNEQFF. The DNA for the CDR3 is TGTGCCAGCAGCCCCCCGCGAAGGGCCTACAATGAGCAGTTCTTC.

This clone is a singleton in its sample. The V gene is TRBV13, the J gene TRBJ2-5; 11 bases map to TRBD2. With V trimmed by 5 bases and J by 1 base, 6 bases remained unmatched. This CDR3 contains 16 residues. Germline V CDR1 and CDR2: PRHDT, FYEKMQ (reference sequence). CDR3 residues: CASSPPSGRPQETQYF. The CDR3 DNA reads as TGTGCCAGCAGCCCACCTAGCGGGAGGCCCCAAGAGACCCAGTACTTC.

The rearrangement uses TRBV7-9 and TRBJ2-7, with 7 bases matching TRBD2. CDR1 is SEHNR, CDR2 FQNEAQ, per germline (reference sequence). V shed 5 bases and J 0 bases; nucleotides not matched to a gene: 10. The CDR3 spans 16 residues. The CDR3 protein is CASSPPVGGVSYEQYF. The CDR3 DNA follows: TGTGCCAGCAGCCCACCCGTGGGGGGGGTCTCCTACGAGCAGTACTTC.

This sequence joins TRBV20-1 and TRBJ1-2; D not certain. Per the germline V gene, CDR1 is DFQATT and CDR2 is SNEGSKA (reference sequence). V gave up 6 bases and J gave up 0 bases, with 5 bases separating them. This CDR3 comprises 11 residues. CDR3: CSAHTNYGYTF. The CDR3 nucleotides are TGCAGTGCCCATACTAACTATGGCTACACCTTC.

This clone was observed a single time. The chain uses TRBV29-1 and TRBJ2-7; TRBD1 agrees at 10 bases. The V gene's germline CDR1 is SQVTM and CDR2 ANQGSEA. After removal of 7 bases from V and 6 bases from J, the junction contained 15 bases not matched to a gene. CDR3 size: 15 residues. CDR3: CSAGYPGQGLFEQYF. CDR3 coding DNA: TGCAGCGCTGGATACCCGGGACAGGGGTTATTCGAGCAGTACTTC.

The CDR3 DNA reads TGTGCCAGCAGCCCACCCCCCCCTTATAACACTGAAGCTTTCTTT. It specifies CASSPPPPYNTEAFF. V is TRBV9 and J is TRBJ1-1; D gene ambiguous. Per germline, CDR1 SGDLS and CDR2 YYNGEE. V was shortened by 4 bases and J by 2 bases, with 15 bases between the two germline ends. The CDR3 sequence is 15 residues long. Together with reference TRBV9 and TRBJ1-1, the CDR3 gives the full variable domain: DSGVTQTPKHLITATGQRVTLRCSPRSGDLSVYWYQQSLDQGLQFLIQYYNGEERAKGNILERFSAQQFPDLHSELNLSSLELGDSALYFCASSPPPPYNTEAFFGQGTRLTVV.

This chain uses TRBV29-1 with TRBJ1-2; TRBD1 might be the D (5 bases). The CDR3 contains 11 residues. The V end was cut by 6 bases, the J end by 8 bases, with 13 bases between. Germline loops: CDR1 SQVTM, CDR2 ANQGSEA. The CDR3 nucleotides are TGCAGCGTCCGAGACAGTACCGGCTACACCTTC. Residues: CSVRDSTGYTF.

J is TRBJ2-2 and V is TRBV7-9; D remains unclear. V was trimmed by 5 bases and J by 1 base, leaving 17 bases between them. The CDR3 has 17 amino acids. CDR1 is SEHNR and CDR2 is FQNEAQ in the germline V gene (reference sequence). The CDR3 region is CASSPVGLTKNTGELFF. Here the CDR3 DNA reads TGTGCCAGCAGCCCCGTCGGGCTTACTAAGAACACCGGGGAGCTGTTTTTT.